What follows describes a single T cell receptor beta chain. Its specificity is unknown. Germline-derived CDR1 and CDR2 are MRHNA and SNTAGT. The CDR3 spans 15 residues. Trimming stripped 5 bases from V and 3 bases from J, with 13 bases between. Multiple V-beta primers and a C-beta primer amplified TCRB from RNA. TCRB-specific cDNA synthesis used around 0.5 ug of total RNA. These TCRB libraries lack any described unique molecular identifiers. TCRdb independently ran MiXCR on the multiplex PCR reads; one entry per CDR3 protein. The sample shows 30,000 or so distinct CDR3 sequences, about 58% of them seen only once. This sample is drawn from a study of tumor-infiltrating lymphocytes in glioblastoma multiforme. Findings of the study overall: Only one glioblastoma patient had TCR and mutation analysis. Detected clone frequencies may not reflect cell counts, being RNA-based.

The chain links TRBV6-4 to TRBJ2-2, with D uncertain. The sequenced material came from brain tumor tissue. This sequence originates from a male donor with glioblastoma. CDR3 sequence reads: CASSQNVGHTGELFF. The CDR3 DNA follows: TGTGCCAGCAGTCAGAATGTGGGCCACACCGGGGAGCTGTTTTTT.